What follows are 2 T cell receptor beta chains derived from one specimen sequenced in a study of OX40 agonist ivuxolimab in advanced cancers. Here immunoSEQ multiplex PCR was the method, and the copy in TCRdb shows in-frame clones only, minus some. The sample carries around 50,000 clones, around nine tenths recorded once. The specimen was CD4+ or CD8+ T cells sorted from blood, collected in a trial of the OX40 agonist ivuxolimab. These receptors originate from an adult with an advanced solid tumor such as melanoma, head and neck, liver or kidney cancer.

V is TRBV13 and J is TRBJ1-6; D gene uncertain. V dropped 0 bases and J dropped 10 bases, with 13 bases sitting between them. CDR3 length: 15 residues. Germline-derived CDR1 and CDR2 are PRHDT and FYEKMQ (reference sequence). The CDR3 protein is CASSLGGRDRSPLHF. DNA of the CDR3: TGTGCCAGCAGCTTAGGGGGGAGGGATCGCTCACCCCTCCACTTT.

The chain uses TRBV5-8 and TRBJ2-7, with 7 nucleotides matching TRBD1. Germline V gene lookup returns CDR1 SGHTS and CDR2 YDEGEE. The CDR3 is 15 amino acids. V lost 1 base, J lost 2 bases, and 6 bases stayed unmatched. In DNA, the CDR3 is TGTGCCAGCAGCTTGACCTTGGGACAGACCTACGAGCAGTACTTC. Amino acid sequence: CASSLTLGQTYEQYF.